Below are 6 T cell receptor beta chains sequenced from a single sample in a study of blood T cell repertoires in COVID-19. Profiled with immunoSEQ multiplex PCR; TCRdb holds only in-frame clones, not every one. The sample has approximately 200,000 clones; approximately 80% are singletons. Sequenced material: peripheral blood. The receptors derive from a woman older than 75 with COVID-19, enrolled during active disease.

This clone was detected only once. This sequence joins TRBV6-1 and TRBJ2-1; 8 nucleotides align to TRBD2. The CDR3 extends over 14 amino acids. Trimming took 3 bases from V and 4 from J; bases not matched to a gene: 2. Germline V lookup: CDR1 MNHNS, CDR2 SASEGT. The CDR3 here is CASSESGRYNEQFF. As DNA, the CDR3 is TGTGCCAGCAGTGAGAGCGGGAGATACAATGAGCAGTTCTTC.

The CDR3 region has the DNA TGTGCCAGTAGTATTTCCGGCCCAGGGCCCAATCAGCCCCAGCATTTT. It yields the protein CASSISGPGPNQPQHF. The V and J genes are TRBV19 and TRBJ1-5, with D perhaps matching TRBD1 (5 bases). The CDR3 runs to 16 residues. V gave up 3 bases and J gave up 3 bases, with 15 bases separating them. Germline values: CDR1 LNHDA, CDR2 SQIVND (reference sequence).

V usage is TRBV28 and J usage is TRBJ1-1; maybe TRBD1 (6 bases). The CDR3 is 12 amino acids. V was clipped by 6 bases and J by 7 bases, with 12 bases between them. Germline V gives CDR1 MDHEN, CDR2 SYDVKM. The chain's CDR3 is CASRLQGREAFF. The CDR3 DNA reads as TGTGCCAGCAGGTTACAGGGCCGTGAAGCTTTCTTT.

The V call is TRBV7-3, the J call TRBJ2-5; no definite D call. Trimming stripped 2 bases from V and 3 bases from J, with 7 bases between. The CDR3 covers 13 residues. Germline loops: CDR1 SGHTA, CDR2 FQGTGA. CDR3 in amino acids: CASSLGQEETQYF. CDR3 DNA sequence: TGTGCCAGCAGCTTAGGGCAGGAAGAGACCCAGTACTTC.

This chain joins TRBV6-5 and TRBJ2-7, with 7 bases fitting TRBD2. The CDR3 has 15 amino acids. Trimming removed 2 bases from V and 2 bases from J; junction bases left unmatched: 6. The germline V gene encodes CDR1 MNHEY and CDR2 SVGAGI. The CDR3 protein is CASSYTLAGAYEQYF. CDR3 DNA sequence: TGTGCCAGCAGTTACACCTTGGCGGGAGCCTACGAGCAGTACTTC.

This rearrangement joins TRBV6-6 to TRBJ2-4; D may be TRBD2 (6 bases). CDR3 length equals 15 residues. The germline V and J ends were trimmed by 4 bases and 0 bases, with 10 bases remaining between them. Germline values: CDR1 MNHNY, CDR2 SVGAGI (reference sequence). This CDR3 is CASSSGLIAKNIQYF. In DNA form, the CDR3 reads TGTGCCAGCAGTTCGGGACTCATAGCCAAAAACATTCAGTACTTC.